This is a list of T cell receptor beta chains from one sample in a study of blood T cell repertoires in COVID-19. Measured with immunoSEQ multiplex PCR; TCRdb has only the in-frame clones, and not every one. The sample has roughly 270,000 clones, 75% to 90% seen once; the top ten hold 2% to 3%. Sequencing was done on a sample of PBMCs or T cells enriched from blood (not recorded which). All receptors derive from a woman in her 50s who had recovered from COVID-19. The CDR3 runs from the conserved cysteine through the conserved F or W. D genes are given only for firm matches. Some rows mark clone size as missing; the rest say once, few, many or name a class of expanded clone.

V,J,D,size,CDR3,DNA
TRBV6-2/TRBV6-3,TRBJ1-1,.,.,CASSLVGADTEAFF,TGTGCCAGCAGTTTAGTGGGGGCCGACACTGAAGCTTTCTTT
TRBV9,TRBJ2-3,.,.,CASSVGVAGASTDTQYF,TGTGCCAGCAGCGTGGGGGTCGCGGGGGCTAGCACAGATACGCAGTATTTT
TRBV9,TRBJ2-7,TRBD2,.,CASSPEAGAGEQYF,TGTGCCAGCAGCCCAGAAGCAGGAGCGGGGGAGCAGTACTTC
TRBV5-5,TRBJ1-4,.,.,CASSLAGTGTGNEKLFF,TGTGCCAGCAGTTTGGCGGGGACCGGCACAGGGAATGAAAAACTGTTTTTT
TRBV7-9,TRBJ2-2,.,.,CASSLGANTGELFF,TGTGCCAGCAGCTTAGGAGCGAACACCGGGGAGCTGTTTTTT
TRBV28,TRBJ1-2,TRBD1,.,CASSTGGDNYGYTF,TGTGCCAGCAGTACAGGGGGGGATAACTATGGCTACACCTTC
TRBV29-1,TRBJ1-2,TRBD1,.,CSVGQGVYGYTF,TGCAGCGTTGGACAGGGAGTCTATGGCTACACCTTC
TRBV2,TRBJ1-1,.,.,CASSLRAEAFF,TGTGCCAGCAGTCTCCGGGCTGAAGCTTTCTTT
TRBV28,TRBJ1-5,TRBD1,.,CASSPDRGGVQPQHF,TGTGCCAGCAGTCCCGACAGGGGAGGAGTGCAGCCCCAGCATTTT
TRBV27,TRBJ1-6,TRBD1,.,CASSFDRVISPLHF,TGTGCCAGCAGTTTCGACAGGGTAATTTCACCCCTCCACTTT
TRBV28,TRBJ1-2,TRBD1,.,CASSERTGGGYTF,TGTGCCAGCAGTGAACGGACAGGGGGCGGCTACACCTTC
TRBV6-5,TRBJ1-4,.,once,CASRPRGGDEKLFF,TGTGCCAGCAGACCTAGGGGGGGAGATGAAAAACTGTTTTTT
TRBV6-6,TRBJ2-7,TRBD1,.,CASRDRQGASYEQYF,TGTGCCAGCAGAGATCGGCAGGGGGCTTCCTACGAGCAGTACTTC
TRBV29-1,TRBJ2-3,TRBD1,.,CSVPTGGADTQYF,TGCAGCGTCCCGACAGGGGGCGCAGATACGCAGTATTTT
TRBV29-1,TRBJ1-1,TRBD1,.,CSVGTGDTEAFF,TGCAGCGTTGGGACAGGGGACACTGAAGCTTTCTTT
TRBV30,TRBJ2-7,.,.,CAWSPGSYEQYF,TGTGCCTGGAGTCCGGGGTCCTACGAGCAGTACTTC
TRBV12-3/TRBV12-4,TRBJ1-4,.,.,CASSQAAIGLFF,TGTGCCAGCAGCCAGGCCGCGATCGGACTGTTTTTT
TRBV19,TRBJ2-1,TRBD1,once,CASSSPRDRGYNEQFF,TGTGCCAGTAGCTCTCCCCGGGACAGGGGTTACAATGAGCAGTTCTTC
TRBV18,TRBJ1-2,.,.,CASSPLQGNYGYTF,TGTGCCAGCTCACCACTACAGGGAAACTATGGCTACACCTTC
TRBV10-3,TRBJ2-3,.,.,CATGTSTGTDTQYF,TGTGCCACCGGGACCTCTACAGGGACAGATACGCAGTATTTT
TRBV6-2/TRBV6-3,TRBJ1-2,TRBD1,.,CASSFRDRVRPRGYTF,TGTGCCAGCAGTTTCCGGGACAGGGTCCGACCGAGGGGCTACACCTTC
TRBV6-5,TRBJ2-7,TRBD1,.,CASSLSGTGGLYF,TGTGCCAGCAGTCTTTCCGGGACAGGGGGGTTATACTTC
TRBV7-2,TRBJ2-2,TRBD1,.,CASRGQGASGELFF,TGTGCCAGCAGGGGACAGGGGGCTTCCGGGGAGCTGTTTTTT
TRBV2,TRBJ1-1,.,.,CASRTLRLNTEAFF,TGTGCCAGCAGGACTCTAAGGCTGAACACTGAAGCTTTCTTT
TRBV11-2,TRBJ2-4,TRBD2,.,CASSHFGGKYTKNIQYF,TGTGCCAGCAGCCATTTCGGGGGGAAGTATACCAAAAACATTCAGTACTTC
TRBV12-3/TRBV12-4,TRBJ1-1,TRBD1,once,CASGTGGLTEAFF,TGTGCCAGCGGGACAGGGGGCCTGACTGAAGCTTTCTTT
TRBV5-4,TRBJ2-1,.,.,CASSLVSANEQFF,TGTGCCAGCAGCTTGGTTAGCGCCAATGAGCAGTTCTTC
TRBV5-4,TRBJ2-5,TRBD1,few,CASGGQGAAETQYF,TGTGCCAGCGGGGGACAGGGGGCGGCGGAGACCCAGTACTTC
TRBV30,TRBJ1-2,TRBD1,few,CAWSVGGDGYTF,TGTGCCTGGAGTGTAGGGGGCGATGGCTACACCTTC
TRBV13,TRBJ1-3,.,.,CASSRDRLSGNTIYF,TGTGCCAGCAGCCGCGACAGGCTCTCTGGAAACACCATATATTTT
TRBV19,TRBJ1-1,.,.,CASIQGNTEAFF,TGTGCCAGTATCCAGGGTAACACTGAAGCTTTCTTT
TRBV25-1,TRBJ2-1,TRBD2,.,CASSESAGNNEQFF,TGTGCCAGCAGTGAATCAGCGGGAAATAATGAGCAGTTCTTC
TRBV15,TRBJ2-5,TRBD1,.,CATSRAVRTGQETQYF,TGTGCCACCAGCAGAGCCGTCAGGACAGGACAAGAGACCCAGTACTTC
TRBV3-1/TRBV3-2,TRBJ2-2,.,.,CASSQERGSTNTGELFF,TGTGCCAGCAGCCAAGAACGGGGGAGTACGAACACCGGGGAGCTGTTTTTT
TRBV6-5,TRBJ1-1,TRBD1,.,CASPDRGGTEAFF,TGTGCCAGCCCAGACAGGGGAGGCACTGAAGCTTTCTTT
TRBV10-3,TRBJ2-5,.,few,CAISEHGQTQYF,TGTGCCATCAGTGAGCATGGGCAGACCCAGTACTTC
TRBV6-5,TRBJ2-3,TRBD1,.,CASSFPGQGVADTQYF,TGTGCCAGCAGTTTTCCGGGACAGGGGGTTGCAGATACGCAGTATTTT
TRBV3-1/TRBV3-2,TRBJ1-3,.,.,CASSQSHTIYF,TGTGCCAGCAGCCAGAGTCACACCATATATTTT
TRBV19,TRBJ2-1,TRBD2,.,CASSMRGDNEQFF,TGTGCCAGTAGTATGCGGGGGGACAATGAGCAGTTCTTC
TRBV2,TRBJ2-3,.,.,CASKSSTDTQYF,TGTGCCAGCAAATCTAGCACAGATACGCAGTATTTT
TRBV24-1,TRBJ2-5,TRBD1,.,CATSDPGTGQETQYF,TGTGCCACCAGTGATCCCGGGACAGGGCAAGAGACCCAGTACTTC
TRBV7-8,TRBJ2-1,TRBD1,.,CASSLATGVLYNEQFF,TGTGCCAGCAGCTTAGCAACAGGGGTCCTTTATAATGAGCAGTTCTTC
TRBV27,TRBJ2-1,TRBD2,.,CASSFTGEGYEQFF,TGTGCCAGCAGTTTCACGGGGGAGGGCTATGAGCAGTTCTTC
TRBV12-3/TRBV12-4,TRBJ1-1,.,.,CASRPGRNTEAFF,TGTGCCAGTCGGCCGGGAAGGAACACTGAAGCTTTCTTT
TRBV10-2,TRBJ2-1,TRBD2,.,CASRGGLAGNDEQFF,TGCGCCAGCAGGGGGGGACTAGCGGGGAACGATGAGCAGTTCTTC
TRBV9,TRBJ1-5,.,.,CASSPGPGGEAQHF,TGTGCCAGCAGCCCAGGACCCGGGGGAGAGGCCCAGCATTTT
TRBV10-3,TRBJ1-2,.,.,CAISDPTGYGYTF,TGTGCCATCAGTGACCCAACAGGGTATGGCTACACCTTC
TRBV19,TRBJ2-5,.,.,CASSAETTGQETQYF,TGTGCCAGTAGTGCTGAAACGACGGGCCAAGAGACCCAGTACTTC
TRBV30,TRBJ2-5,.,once,CAWSGNGETQYF,TGTGCCTGGAGTGGGAACGGGGAGACCCAGTACTTC
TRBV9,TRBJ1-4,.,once,CASSPTGGANEKLFF,TGTGCCAGCAGCCCCACGGGGGGGGCTAATGAAAAACTGTTTTTT
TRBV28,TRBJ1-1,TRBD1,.,CASGLGQGGGNTEAFF,TGTGCCAGCGGCCTAGGACAGGGCGGTGGGAACACTGAAGCTTTCTTT
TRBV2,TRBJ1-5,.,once,CASKQGYNQPQHF,TGTGCCAGCAAACAGGGCTACAATCAGCCCCAGCATTTT
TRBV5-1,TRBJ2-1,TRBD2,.,CASSLNEAGDNEQFF,TGCGCCAGCAGCTTGAATGAAGCGGGGGACAATGAGCAGTTCTTC
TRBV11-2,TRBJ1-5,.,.,CASSLTSGGGQPQHF,TGTGCCAGCAGCTTAACGTCTGGGGGCGGACAGCCCCAGCATTTT